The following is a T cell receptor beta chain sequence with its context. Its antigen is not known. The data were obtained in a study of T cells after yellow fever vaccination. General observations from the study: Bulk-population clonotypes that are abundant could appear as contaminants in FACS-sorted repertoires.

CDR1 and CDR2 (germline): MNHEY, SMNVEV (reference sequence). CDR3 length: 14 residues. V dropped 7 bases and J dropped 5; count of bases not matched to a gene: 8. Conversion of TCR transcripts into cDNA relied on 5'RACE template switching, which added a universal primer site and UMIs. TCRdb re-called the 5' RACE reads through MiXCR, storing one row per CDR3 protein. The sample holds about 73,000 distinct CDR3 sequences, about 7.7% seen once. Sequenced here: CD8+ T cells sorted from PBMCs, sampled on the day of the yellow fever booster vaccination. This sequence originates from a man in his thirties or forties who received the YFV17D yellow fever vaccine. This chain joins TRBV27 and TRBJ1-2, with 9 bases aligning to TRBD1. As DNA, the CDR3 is TGTGCCAGCACCCCCGTGACAGGGGGGTATGGCTACACCTTC. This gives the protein CASTPVTGGYGYTF.